The rows below give T cell receptor beta chains drawn from one sample of a study of cytomegalovirus exposure and HLA in healthy donors. The data were produced by immunoSEQ multiplex PCR, yet TCRdb's version contains in-frame clones alone and is incomplete. The data hold some 140,000 clones, with around 77% observed a single time. Sequenced input: PBMCs. These receptors all come from a man younger than 45 in good health and CMV-seronegative. Both conserved end residues are part of each CDR3. Each record gives: clone size, D gene, V gene, J gene, CDR3 DNA, CDR3 protein. The D gene is left open where the match is weak. Clone size is given for some rows only: seen once, a few or many times, or a class if the clone is expanded.

size: -
D: TRBD2
V: TRBV9
J: TRBJ2-1
DNA: TGTGCCAGCAGCGGACTAGCGGCGAACTACAATGAGCAGTTCTTC
CDR3: CASSGLAANYNEQFF

size: -
D: -
V: TRBV19
J: TRBJ1-1
DNA: TGTGCCAGTCGACTAACTGGTGGGGTCGACACTGAAGCTTTCTTT
CDR3: CASRLTGGVDTEAFF

size: -
D: TRBD2
V: TRBV6-5
J: TRBJ2-7
DNA: TGTGCCAGCAGACCTTTAGCGGGAGGAGGCCACGAGCAGTACTTC
CDR3: CASRPLAGGGHEQYF

size: -
D: TRBD2
V: TRBV10-2
J: TRBJ2-5
DNA: TGCGCCAGCAGAGATGGGACTAGCGGCCAAGAGACCCAGTACTTC
CDR3: CASRDGTSGQETQYF

size: -
D: -
V: TRBV5-1
J: TRBJ1-3
DNA: TGCGCCAGCAGCTTGGACGGACAAATCTCTGGAAACACCATATATTTT
CDR3: CASSLDGQISGNTIYF

size: -
D: -
V: TRBV6-5
J: TRBJ2-7
DNA: TGTGCCAGCAGTTCCTTCGCCCGGAGGGTCTCCTACGAGCAGTACTTC
CDR3: CASSSFARRVSYEQYF

size: few
D: -
V: TRBV28
J: TRBJ2-5
DNA: TGTGCCAGCAGTTTAGCGGGAAGTCAACAGACCCAGTACTTC
CDR3: CASSLAGSQQTQYF

size: -
D: TRBD2
V: TRBV7-9
J: TRBJ2-1
DNA: TGTGCCAGCAGCCCTACTAGCGGGAGTAAGTTCTTC
CDR3: CASSPTSGSKFF

size: -
D: -
V: TRBV7-8
J: TRBJ2-6
DNA: TGTGCCAGCAGCTTAGTAGGCGGCTCTGGGGCCAACGTCCTGACTTTC
CDR3: CASSLVGGSGANVLTF

size: once
D: TRBD1
V: TRBV19
J: TRBJ2-7
DNA: TGTGCCAGTAGTCTCGGACAGGGCCGCTACGAGCAGTACTTC
CDR3: CASSLGQGRYEQYF

size: once
D: -
V: TRBV13
J: TRBJ2-3
DNA: TGTGCCAGCAGGGTCCGGGGGTTAGATACGCAGTATTTT
CDR3: CASRVRGLDTQYF